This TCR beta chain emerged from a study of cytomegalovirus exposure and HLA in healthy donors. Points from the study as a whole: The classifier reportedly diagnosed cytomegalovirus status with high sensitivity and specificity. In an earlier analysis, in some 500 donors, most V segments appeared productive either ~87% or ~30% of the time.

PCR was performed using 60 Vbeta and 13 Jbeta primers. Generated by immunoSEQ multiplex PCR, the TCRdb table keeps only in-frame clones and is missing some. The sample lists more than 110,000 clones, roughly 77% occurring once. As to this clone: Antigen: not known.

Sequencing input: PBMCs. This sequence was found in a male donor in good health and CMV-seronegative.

The CDR3 here is CASRTVGQGDTQYF. In DNA form, the CDR3 reads TGTGCCAGTAGGACGGTGGGACAGGGGGATACGCAGTATTTT. The chain joins TRBV19 to TRBJ2-3; 10 bases map to TRBD1. The CDR3 has 14 amino acids. V shed 6 bases, J shed 6 bases, and the junction held 6 bases outside the gene matches. Germline assignment: CDR1 LNHDA and CDR2 SQIVND (reference sequence).